This T cell receptor (beta chain) stems from a study of CD8 T cells in ankylosing spondylitis. This clonotype was observed a few times. Its antigen is unknown. The study's findings and limits: Matched synovial fluid from ankylosing spondylitis patients was reported to be enriched for disease-linked clones. A motif in TCR beta, a set of several highly homologous variants, appeared characteristic of ankylosing spondylitis blood. Past research had described some motif variants in reactive arthritis synovial fluid and blood.

Researchers built TCR beta libraries using quantitative 5'-RACE with molecular barcodes. TCRdb re-derived calls from the 5' RACE reads in MiXCR, one entry per CDR3 protein. The sample shows about 360,000 distinct CDR3 sequences, approximately 22% of them seen only once. V shed 5 bases and J shed 4 bases, with 22 bases lying between them. The CDR3 spans 17 residues. Input material: blood, either unsorted or a sorted T cell fraction (not recorded which). The TCR sequence derives from a male donor with ankylosing spondylitis or in good health (not recorded which). The V call is TRBV12-3 or TRBV12-4, the J call TRBJ2-3; the D gene is possibly TRBD2 (7 bases). This CDR3 reads CASSPPGEGEGADTQYF. The CDR3, as DNA: TGTGCCAGCAGTCCCCCAGGGGAGGGGGAAGGGGCAGATACGCAGTATTTT.